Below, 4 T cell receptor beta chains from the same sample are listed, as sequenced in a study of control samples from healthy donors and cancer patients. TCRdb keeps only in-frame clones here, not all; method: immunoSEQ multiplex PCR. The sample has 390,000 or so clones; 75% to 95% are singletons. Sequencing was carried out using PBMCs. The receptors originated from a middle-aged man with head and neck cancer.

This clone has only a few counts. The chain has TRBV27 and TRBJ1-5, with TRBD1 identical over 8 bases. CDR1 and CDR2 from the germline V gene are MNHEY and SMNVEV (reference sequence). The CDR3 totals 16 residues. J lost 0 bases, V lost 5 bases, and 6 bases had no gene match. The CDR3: CASSPRTGISNQPQHF. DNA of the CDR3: TGTGCCAGCAGTCCACGGACAGGGATTAGCAATCAGCCCCAGCATTTT.

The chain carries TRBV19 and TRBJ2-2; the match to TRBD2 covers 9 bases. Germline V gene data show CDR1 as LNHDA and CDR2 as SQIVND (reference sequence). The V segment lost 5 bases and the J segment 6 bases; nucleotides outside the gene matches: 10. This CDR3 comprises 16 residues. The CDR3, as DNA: TGTGCCAGTAGTCCCCGGGTGATAGCGGGAGCCGGGGAGCTGTTTTTT. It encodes CASSPRVIAGAGELFF.

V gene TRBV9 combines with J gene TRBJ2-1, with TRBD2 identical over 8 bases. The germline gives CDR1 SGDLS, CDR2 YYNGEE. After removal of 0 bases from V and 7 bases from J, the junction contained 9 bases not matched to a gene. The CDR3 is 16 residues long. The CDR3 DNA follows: TGTGCCAGCAGCGTAGGTTCAGCGGGAGAAATAAATGAGCAGTTCTTC. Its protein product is CASSVGSAGEINEQFF. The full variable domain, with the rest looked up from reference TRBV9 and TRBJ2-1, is DSGVTQTPKHLITATGQRVTLRCSPRSGDLSVYWYQQSLDQGLQFLIQYYNGEERAKGNILERFSAQQFPDLHSELNLSSLELGDSALYFCASSVGSAGEINEQFFGPGTRLTVL.

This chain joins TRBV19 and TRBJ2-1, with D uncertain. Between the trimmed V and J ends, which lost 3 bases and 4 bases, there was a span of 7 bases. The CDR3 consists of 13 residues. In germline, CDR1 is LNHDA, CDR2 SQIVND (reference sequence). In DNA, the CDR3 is TGTGCCAGTAGTATTGACGCGTACAATGAGCAGTTCTTC. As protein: CASSIDAYNEQFF.